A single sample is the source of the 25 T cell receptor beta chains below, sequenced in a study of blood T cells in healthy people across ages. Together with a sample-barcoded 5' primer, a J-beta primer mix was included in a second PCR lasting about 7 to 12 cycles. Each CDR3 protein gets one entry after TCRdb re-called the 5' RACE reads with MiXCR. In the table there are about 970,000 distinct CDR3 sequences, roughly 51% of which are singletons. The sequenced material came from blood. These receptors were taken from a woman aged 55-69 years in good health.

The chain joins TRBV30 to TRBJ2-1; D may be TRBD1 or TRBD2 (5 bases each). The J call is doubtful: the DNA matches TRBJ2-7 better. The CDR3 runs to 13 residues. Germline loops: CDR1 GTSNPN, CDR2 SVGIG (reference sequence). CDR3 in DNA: TGTGCCTGGTCCGGGACCCGCTTTTACGAGCAGTACTTC. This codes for CAWSGTRFYEQYF.

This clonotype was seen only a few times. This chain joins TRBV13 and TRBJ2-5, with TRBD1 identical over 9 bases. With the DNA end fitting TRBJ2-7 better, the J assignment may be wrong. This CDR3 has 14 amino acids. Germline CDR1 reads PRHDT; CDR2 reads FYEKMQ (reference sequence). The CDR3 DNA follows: TGTGCCAGCAGCTCCCTGACAGGGGGAGACGAGCAGTACTTC. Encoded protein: CASSSLTGGDEQYF.

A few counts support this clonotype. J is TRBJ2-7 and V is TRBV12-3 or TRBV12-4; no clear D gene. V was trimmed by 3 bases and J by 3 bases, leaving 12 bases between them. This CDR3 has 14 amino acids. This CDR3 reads CASSFKANSYEQYF. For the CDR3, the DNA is TGTGCCAGCAGTTTTAAAGCAAATAGCTACGAGCAGTACTTC.

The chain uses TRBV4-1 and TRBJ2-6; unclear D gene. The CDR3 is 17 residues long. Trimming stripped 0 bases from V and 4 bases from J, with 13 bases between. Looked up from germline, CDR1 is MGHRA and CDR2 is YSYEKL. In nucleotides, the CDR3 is TGCGCCAGCAGCCAAGATTCGGTCTATGCCGGGGCCAACGTCCTGACTTTC. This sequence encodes CASSQDSVYAGANVLTF.

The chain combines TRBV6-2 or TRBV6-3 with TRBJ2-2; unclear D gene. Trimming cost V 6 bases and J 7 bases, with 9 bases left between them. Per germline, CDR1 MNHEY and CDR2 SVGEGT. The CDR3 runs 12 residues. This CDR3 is CASRAGGGELFF. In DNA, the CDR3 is TGTGCCAGCAGGGCCGGCGGCGGGGAGCTGTTTTTT.

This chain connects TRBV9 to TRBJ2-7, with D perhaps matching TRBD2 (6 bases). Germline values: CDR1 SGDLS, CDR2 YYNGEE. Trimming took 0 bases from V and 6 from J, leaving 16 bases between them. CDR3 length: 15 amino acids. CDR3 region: CASSVDPAGYREQYF. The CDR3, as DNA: TGTGCCAGCAGCGTAGATCCTGCGGGATACCGCGAGCAGTACTTC.

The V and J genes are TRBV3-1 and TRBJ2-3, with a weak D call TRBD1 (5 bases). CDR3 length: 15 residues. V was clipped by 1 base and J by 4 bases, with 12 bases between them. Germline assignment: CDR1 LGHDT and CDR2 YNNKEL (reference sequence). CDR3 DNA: TGTGCCAGCAGCCAAGGGTCCAGGGTCGCAGATACGCAGTATTTT. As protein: CASSQGSRVADTQYF.

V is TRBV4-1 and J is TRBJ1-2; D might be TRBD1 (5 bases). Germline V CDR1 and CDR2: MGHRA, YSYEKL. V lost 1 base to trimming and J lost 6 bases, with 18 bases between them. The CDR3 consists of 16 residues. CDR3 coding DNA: TGCGCCAGCAGCCAAGTTGGCGCGGGACTCGGGCATGGCTACACCTTC. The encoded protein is CASSQVGAGLGHGYTF.

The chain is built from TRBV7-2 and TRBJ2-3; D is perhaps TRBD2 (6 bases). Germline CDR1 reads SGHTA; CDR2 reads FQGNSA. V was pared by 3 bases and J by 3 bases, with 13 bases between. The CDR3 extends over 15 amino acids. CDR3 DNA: TGTGCCAGCAGCTTTTACGGGAGCGGTACAGATACGCAGTATTTT. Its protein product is CASSFYGSGTDTQYF. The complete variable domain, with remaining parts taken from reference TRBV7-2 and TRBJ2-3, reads GAGVSQSPSNKVTEKGKDVELRCDPISGHTALYWYRQSLGQGLEFLIYFQGNSAPDKSGLPSDRFSAERTGGSVSTLTIQRTQQEDSAVYLCASSFYGSGTDTQYFGPGTRLTVL.

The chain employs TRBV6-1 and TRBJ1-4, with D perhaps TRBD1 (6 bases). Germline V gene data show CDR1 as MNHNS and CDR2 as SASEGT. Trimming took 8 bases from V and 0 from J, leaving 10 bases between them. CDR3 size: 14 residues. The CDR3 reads CASATGTTNEKLFF. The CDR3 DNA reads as TGTGCCAGCGCCACAGGGACAACTAATGAAAAACTGTTTTTT.

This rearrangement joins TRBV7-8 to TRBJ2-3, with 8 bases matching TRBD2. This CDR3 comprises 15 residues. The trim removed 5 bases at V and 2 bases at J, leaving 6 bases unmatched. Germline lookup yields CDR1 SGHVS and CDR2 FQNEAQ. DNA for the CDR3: TGTGCCAGCAGCCCGCGACTAGCGACCACAGATACGCAGTATTTT. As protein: CASSPRLATTDTQYF.

CDR3 residues: CASSQMPGPNYGYTF. Written as DNA, the CDR3 is TGTGCCAGCAGCCAAATGCCCGGGCCCAACTATGGCTACACCTTC. This rearrangement joins TRBV27 to TRBJ1-2; D unclear. Germline assignment: CDR1 MNHEY and CDR2 SMNVEV (reference sequence). V was shortened by 6 bases and J by 2 bases, with 16 bases between the two germline ends. The CDR3 sequence is 15 residues long.

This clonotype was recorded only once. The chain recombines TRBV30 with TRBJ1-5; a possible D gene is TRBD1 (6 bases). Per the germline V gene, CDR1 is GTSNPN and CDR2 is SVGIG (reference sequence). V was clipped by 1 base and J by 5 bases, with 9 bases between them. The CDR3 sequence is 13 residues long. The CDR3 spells CAWSGGGYQPQHF. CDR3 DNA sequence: TGTGCCTGGAGTGGGGGGGGCTATCAGCCCCAGCATTTT.

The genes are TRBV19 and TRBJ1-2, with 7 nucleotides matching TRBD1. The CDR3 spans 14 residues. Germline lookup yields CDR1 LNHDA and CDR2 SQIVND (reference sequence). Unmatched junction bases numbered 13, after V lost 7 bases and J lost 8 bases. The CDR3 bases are TGTGCCAGTACACGGGACAGCAAATCGTCCGGCTACACCTTC. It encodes CASTRDSKSSGYTF.

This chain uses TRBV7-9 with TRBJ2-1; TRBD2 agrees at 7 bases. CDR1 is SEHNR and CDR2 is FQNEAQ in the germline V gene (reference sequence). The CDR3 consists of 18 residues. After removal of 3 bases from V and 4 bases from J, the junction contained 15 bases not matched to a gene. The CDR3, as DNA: TGTGCCAGCAGCTTCCCTAGCGGTCTAGTACGGGGATACAATGAGCAGTTCTTC. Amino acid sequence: CASSFPSGLVRGYNEQFF.

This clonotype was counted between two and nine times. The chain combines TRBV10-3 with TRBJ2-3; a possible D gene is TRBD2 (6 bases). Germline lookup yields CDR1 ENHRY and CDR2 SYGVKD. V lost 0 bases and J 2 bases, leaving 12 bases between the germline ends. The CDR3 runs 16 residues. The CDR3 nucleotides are TGTGCCATCAGTGAGTCAGGAGGGCGGAACACAGATACGCAGTATTTT. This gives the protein CAISESGGRNTDTQYF.

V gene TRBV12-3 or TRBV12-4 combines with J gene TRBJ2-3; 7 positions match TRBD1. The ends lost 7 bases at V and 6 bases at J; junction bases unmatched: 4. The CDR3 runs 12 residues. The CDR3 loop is CASKGAPDTQYF. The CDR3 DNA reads TGTGCCAGCAAGGGGGCTCCCGATACGCAGTATTTT.

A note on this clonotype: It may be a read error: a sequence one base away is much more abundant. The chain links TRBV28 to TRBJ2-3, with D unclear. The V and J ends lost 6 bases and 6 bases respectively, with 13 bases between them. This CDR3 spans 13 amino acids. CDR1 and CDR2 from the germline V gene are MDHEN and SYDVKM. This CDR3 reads CASSYDDGDTQYF. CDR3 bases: TGTGCCAGCAGCTATGACGATGGGGATACGCAGTATTTT. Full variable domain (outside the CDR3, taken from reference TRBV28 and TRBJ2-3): DVKVTQSSRYLVKRTGEKVFLECVQDMDHENMFWYRQDPGLGLRLIYFSYDVKMKEKGDIPEGYSVSREKKERFSLILESASTNQTSMYLCASSYDDGDTQYFGPGTRLTVL.

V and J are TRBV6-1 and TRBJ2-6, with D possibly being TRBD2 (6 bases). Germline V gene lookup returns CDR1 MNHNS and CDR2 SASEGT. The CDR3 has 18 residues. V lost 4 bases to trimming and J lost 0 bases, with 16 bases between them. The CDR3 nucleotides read TGTGCCAGCAGTGCCCGGACGGGGGACGGCTCTGGGGCCAACGTCCTGACTTTC. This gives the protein CASSARTGDGSGANVLTF.

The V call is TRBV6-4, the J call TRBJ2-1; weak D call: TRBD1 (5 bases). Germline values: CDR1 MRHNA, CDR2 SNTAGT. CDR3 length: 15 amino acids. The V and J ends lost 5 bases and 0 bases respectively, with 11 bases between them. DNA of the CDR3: TGTGCCAGCAGTCCAACAGGAGACTCCTACAATGAGCAGTTCTTC. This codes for CASSPTGDSYNEQFF.

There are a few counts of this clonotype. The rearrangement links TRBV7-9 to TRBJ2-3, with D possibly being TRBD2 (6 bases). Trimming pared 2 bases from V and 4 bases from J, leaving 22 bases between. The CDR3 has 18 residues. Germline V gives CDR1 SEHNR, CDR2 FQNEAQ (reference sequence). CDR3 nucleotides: TGTGCCAGCAGCTTAAATAAGTTCAGGGAGGCTTCGGCAGATACGCAGTATTTT. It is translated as CASSLNKFREASADTQYF.

Here the CDR3 DNA reads TGTGCCAGTAGAGTTGGCGCACAAGAGACCCAGTACTTC. It is translated as CASRVGAQETQYF. This sequence joins TRBV19 and TRBJ2-4; D remains ambiguous. Matching the DNA end better, TRBJ2-5 makes the J call doubtful. The CDR3 loop spans 13 amino acids. CDR1 LNHDA and CDR2 SQIVND come from the germline V gene (reference sequence).

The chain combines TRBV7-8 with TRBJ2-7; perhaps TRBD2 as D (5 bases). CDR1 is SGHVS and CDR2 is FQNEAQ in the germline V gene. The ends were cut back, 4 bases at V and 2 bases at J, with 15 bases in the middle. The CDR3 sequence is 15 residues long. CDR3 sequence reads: CASSSRLEVAYEQYF. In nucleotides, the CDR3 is TGTGCCAGCAGCTCCCGCTTGGAGGTCGCCTACGAGCAGTACTTC.

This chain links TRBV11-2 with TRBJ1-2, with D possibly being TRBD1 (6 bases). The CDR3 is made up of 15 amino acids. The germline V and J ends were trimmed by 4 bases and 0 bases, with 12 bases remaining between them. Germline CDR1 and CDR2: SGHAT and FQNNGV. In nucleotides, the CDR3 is TGTGCCAGCAGCTCCCTGGGGGGCTCTAACTATGGCTACACCTTC. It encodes CASSSLGGSNYGYTF. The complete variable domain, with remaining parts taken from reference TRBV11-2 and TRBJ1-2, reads EAGVAQSPRYKIIEKRQSVAFWCNPISGHATLYWYQQILGQGPKLLIQFQNNGVVDDSQLPKDRFSAERLKGVDSTLKIQPAKLEDSAVYLCASSSLGGSNYGYTFGSGTRLTVV.

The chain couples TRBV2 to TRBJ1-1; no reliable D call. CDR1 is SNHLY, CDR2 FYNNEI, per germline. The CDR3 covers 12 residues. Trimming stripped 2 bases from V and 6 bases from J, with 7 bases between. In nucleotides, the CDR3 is TGTGCCAGCAGTGAATGGGCCTCTGAAGCTTTCTTT. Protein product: CASSEWASEAFF.